A selection of T cell receptor beta chains follows, all from one sample in a study of cytomegalovirus exposure and HLA in healthy donors. Assay: immunoSEQ multiplex PCR; the TCRdb copy retains only in-frame clones and omits some. There are around 160,000 clones in the sample; over 65% occur only once, and about 3% lies in the top ten. Sequencing input: PBMCs. The receptors were gathered from a woman in her 40s in good health and CMV-seropositive. CDR3s include the opening cysteine and the closing phenylalanine or tryptophan. D genes are given only for firm matches. Clone sizes are given selectively: once, few, many, or a class where the clone is expanded.

v_call: TRBV19
d_call: TRBD1
j_call: TRBJ1-5
cdr3_length: 16
clone_size: NA
cdr3_aa: CASSMLAGGGGQPQHF
cdr3_nt: TGTGCCAGTAGTATGCTGGCAGGGGGCGGGGGTCAGCCCCAGCATTTT

v_call: TRBV4-2
d_call: TRBD1
j_call: TRBJ2-5
cdr3_length: 17
clone_size: NA
cdr3_aa: CASSQDQGTGVAETQYF
cdr3_nt: TGTGCCAGCAGCCAAGATCAGGGGACAGGCGTGGCAGAGACCCAGTACTTC

v_call: TRBV14
d_call: NA
j_call: TRBJ1-4
cdr3_length: 13
clone_size: NA
cdr3_aa: CASSQSVNEKLFF
cdr3_nt: TGTGCCAGCAGCCAGTCTGTTAATGAAAAACTGTTTTTT

v_call: TRBV18
d_call: NA
j_call: TRBJ1-2
cdr3_length: 15
clone_size: NA
cdr3_aa: CASSPRTERTEGYTF
cdr3_nt: TGTGCCAGCTCACCACGTACGGAACGAACGGAGGGCTACACCTTC

v_call: TRBV5-5
d_call: TRBD1
j_call: TRBJ1-5
cdr3_length: 16
clone_size: NA
cdr3_aa: CASRPGQGERNQPQHF
cdr3_nt: TGTGCCAGCAGACCGGGACAGGGAGAAAGAAATCAGCCCCAGCATTTT

v_call: TRBV7-3
d_call: NA
j_call: TRBJ2-5
cdr3_length: 14
clone_size: NA
cdr3_aa: CASSLSGTQETQYF
cdr3_nt: TGTGCCAGCAGCTTATCAGGCACTCAAGAGACCCAGTACTTC

v_call: TRBV28
d_call: TRBD2
j_call: TRBJ2-1
cdr3_length: 15
clone_size: NA
cdr3_aa: CASSFRLAGAAEQFF
cdr3_nt: TGTGCCAGCAGTTTTAGACTAGCGGGAGCGGCTGAGCAGTTCTTC

v_call: TRBV20-1
d_call: NA
j_call: TRBJ2-7
cdr3_length: 11
clone_size: NA
cdr3_aa: CSALGVYEQYF
cdr3_nt: TGCAGTGCTCTAGGAGTCTACGAGCAGTACTTC

v_call: TRBV15
d_call: NA
j_call: TRBJ2-5
cdr3_length: 12
clone_size: few
cdr3_aa: CATSRDGRHQYF
cdr3_nt: TGTGCCACCAGCAGAGATGGGAGACACCAGTACTTC

v_call: TRBV20-1
d_call: NA
j_call: TRBJ1-3
cdr3_length: 11
clone_size: NA
cdr3_aa: CSAQGGNTIYF
cdr3_nt: TGCAGTGCCCAGGGGGGAAACACCATATATTTT

v_call: TRBV6-5
d_call: NA
j_call: TRBJ2-5
cdr3_length: 13
clone_size: NA
cdr3_aa: CASRRQGQETQYF
cdr3_nt: TGTGCCAGCAGACGCCAGGGACAAGAGACCCAGTACTTC

v_call: TRBV15
d_call: NA
j_call: TRBJ1-5
cdr3_length: 19
clone_size: few
cdr3_aa: CATSRDLVYRENSNQPQHF
cdr3_nt: TGTGCCACCAGCAGAGATCTAGTCTACAGGGAGAATAGCAATCAGCCCCAGCATTTT

v_call: TRBV5-1
d_call: TRBD1
j_call: TRBJ2-5
cdr3_length: 14
clone_size: once
cdr3_aa: CASGPGQGGETQYF
cdr3_nt: TGCGCCAGCGGCCCTGGACAGGGAGGAGAGACCCAGTACTTC

v_call: TRBV9
d_call: NA
j_call: TRBJ2-1
cdr3_length: 15
clone_size: NA
cdr3_aa: CASSALAGSYNEQFF
cdr3_nt: TGTGCCAGCAGCGCCCTGGCGGGTTCCTACAATGAGCAGTTCTTC

v_call: TRBV9
d_call: NA
j_call: TRBJ1-2
cdr3_length: 13
clone_size: NA
cdr3_aa: CASSPGESYGYTF
cdr3_nt: TGTGCCAGCAGCCCCGGGGAATCCTATGGCTACACCTTC

v_call: TRBV7-3
d_call: TRBD1
j_call: TRBJ1-4
cdr3_length: 15
clone_size: NA
cdr3_aa: CASSLTGTGLEKLFF
cdr3_nt: TGTGCCAGCAGCTTAACAGGGACAGGGTTAGAAAAACTGTTTTTT

v_call: TRBV6-5
d_call: NA
j_call: TRBJ1-1
cdr3_length: 13
clone_size: NA
cdr3_aa: CASRIWGDTEAFF
cdr3_nt: TGTGCCAGCAGGATATGGGGAGACACTGAAGCTTTCTTT

v_call: TRBV5-1
d_call: TRBD2
j_call: TRBJ2-2
cdr3_length: 16
clone_size: few
cdr3_aa: CASSLTSGVNTGELFF
cdr3_nt: TGCGCCAGCAGCTTGACTAGCGGGGTAAACACCGGGGAGCTGTTTTTT

v_call: TRBV6-5
d_call: NA
j_call: TRBJ1-2
cdr3_length: 16
clone_size: NA
cdr3_aa: CASSYFGGPRNYGYPF
cdr3_nt: TGTGCCAGCAGTTACTTTGGAGGGCCGCGGAACTATGGCTACCCCTTC

v_call: TRBV6-5
d_call: NA
j_call: TRBJ1-1
cdr3_length: 16
clone_size: NA
cdr3_aa: CASSYSKHGGDTEAFF
cdr3_nt: TGTGCCAGCAGTTACTCGAAACACGGGGGGGACACTGAAGCTTTCTTT

v_call: TRBV15
d_call: NA
j_call: TRBJ2-3
cdr3_length: 14
clone_size: NA
cdr3_aa: CATSRDTRTDTQYF
cdr3_nt: TGTGCCACCAGCAGGGACACACGCACAGATACGCAGTATTTT

v_call: TRBV9
d_call: NA
j_call: TRBJ1-1
cdr3_length: 14
clone_size: NA
cdr3_aa: CASSPRRRGTEAFF
cdr3_nt: TGTGCCAGCAGCCCCCGCCGCAGGGGCACTGAAGCTTTCTTT

v_call: TRBV18
d_call: NA
j_call: TRBJ1-1
cdr3_length: 16
clone_size: NA
cdr3_aa: CASSDKGKGMNTEAFF
cdr3_nt: TGTGCCAGCTCAGACAAGGGGAAGGGGATGAACACTGAAGCTTTCTTT

v_call: TRBV7-2
d_call: TRBD1
j_call: TRBJ1-5
cdr3_length: 14
clone_size: NA
cdr3_aa: CASSPRDRDQPQHF
cdr3_nt: TGTGCCAGCAGCCCAAGGGACAGGGATCAGCCCCAGCATTTT

v_call: TRBV4-1
d_call: TRBD2
j_call: TRBJ2-3
cdr3_length: 17
clone_size: few
cdr3_aa: CASSQSGTSGGTDTQYF
cdr3_nt: TGCGCCAGCAGCCAGTCCGGGACTAGCGGGGGCACAGATACGCAGTATTTT

v_call: TRBV5-1
d_call: TRBD1
j_call: TRBJ1-2
cdr3_length: 16
clone_size: NA
cdr3_aa: CASSPGQGPLNYGYTF
cdr3_nt: TGCGCCAGCAGCCCGGGACAGGGGCCTCTAAACTATGGCTACACCTTC

v_call: TRBV4-2
d_call: TRBD1
j_call: TRBJ1-1
cdr3_length: 16
clone_size: few
cdr3_aa: CASSLWEGGRNTEAFF
cdr3_nt: TGTGCCAGCAGCCTCTGGGAAGGGGGCCGGAACACTGAAGCTTTCTTT

v_call: TRBV9
d_call: TRBD2
j_call: TRBJ2-2
cdr3_length: 15
clone_size: NA
cdr3_aa: CASSVGGGETGELFF
cdr3_nt: TGTGCCAGCAGCGTAGGCGGGGGGGAAACCGGGGAGCTGTTTTTT

v_call: TRBV27
d_call: NA
j_call: TRBJ1-4
cdr3_length: 14
clone_size: NA
cdr3_aa: CASSFTQSNEKLFF
cdr3_nt: TGTGCCAGCAGTTTCACCCAGTCTAATGAAAAACTGTTTTTT

v_call: TRBV25-1
d_call: NA
j_call: TRBJ2-2
cdr3_length: 13
clone_size: NA
cdr3_aa: CASSATNTGELFF
cdr3_nt: TGTGCCAGCAGTGCGACAAACACCGGGGAGCTGTTTTTT

v_call: TRBV29-1
d_call: TRBD2
j_call: TRBJ2-7
cdr3_length: 14
clone_size: once
cdr3_aa: CSAAGTSESYEQYF
cdr3_nt: TGCAGCGCCGCCGGGACTAGCGAGTCCTACGAGCAGTACTTC

v_call: TRBV7-3
d_call: TRBD2
j_call: TRBJ2-5
cdr3_length: 17
clone_size: few
cdr3_aa: CASSLDGTSGLRETQYF
cdr3_nt: TGTGCCAGCAGCTTAGATGGGACTAGCGGGCTGAGGGAGACCCAGTACTTC

v_call: TRBV19
d_call: NA
j_call: TRBJ2-5
cdr3_length: 16
clone_size: NA
cdr3_aa: CASSSGTDRIQETQYF
cdr3_nt: TGTGCCAGTAGTAGCGGGACAGATCGTATCCAAGAGACCCAGTACTTC

v_call: TRBV5-1
d_call: TRBD2
j_call: TRBJ2-2
cdr3_length: 14
clone_size: NA
cdr3_aa: CASSGAGGTGELFF
cdr3_nt: TGCGCCAGTTCGGGAGCGGGAGGAACCGGGGAGCTGTTTTTT

v_call: TRBV28
d_call: NA
j_call: TRBJ1-2
cdr3_length: 12
clone_size: few
cdr3_aa: CASSRANYGYTF
cdr3_nt: TGTGCCAGCAGTAGAGCTAACTATGGCTACACCTTC

v_call: TRBV5-1
d_call: NA
j_call: TRBJ1-2
cdr3_length: 15
clone_size: NA
cdr3_aa: CASSPTPGANYGYTF
cdr3_nt: TGCGCCAGCAGCCCCACACCGGGGGCTAACTATGGCTACACCTTC

v_call: TRBV19
d_call: NA
j_call: TRBJ1-4
cdr3_length: 15
clone_size: NA
cdr3_aa: CASSMMGETNEKLFF
cdr3_nt: TGTGCCAGTAGTATGATGGGAGAGACTAATGAAAAACTGTTTTTT

v_call: TRBV5-1
d_call: TRBD2
j_call: TRBJ2-1
cdr3_length: 14
clone_size: once
cdr3_aa: CASSSGLVVNEQFF
cdr3_nt: TGCGCCAGCAGCTCTGGACTAGTTGTGAATGAGCAGTTCTTC

v_call: TRBV5-1
d_call: TRBD2
j_call: TRBJ2-7
cdr3_length: 14
clone_size: few
cdr3_aa: CASKLAGVFDEQYF
cdr3_nt: TGCGCCAGCAAACTAGCGGGAGTGTTTGACGAGCAGTACTTC

v_call: TRBV5-4
d_call: NA
j_call: TRBJ1-5
cdr3_length: 15
clone_size: NA
cdr3_aa: CASSPGVTADQPQHF
cdr3_nt: TGTGCCAGCAGCCCGGGAGTGACAGCCGATCAGCCCCAGCATTTT

v_call: TRBV18
d_call: NA
j_call: TRBJ2-5
cdr3_length: 17
clone_size: NA
cdr3_aa: CASSLEVGSEYQETQYF
cdr3_nt: TGTGCCAGCTCACTGGAGGTCGGTAGCGAGTACCAAGAGACCCAGTACTTC

v_call: TRBV19
d_call: NA
j_call: TRBJ1-1
cdr3_length: 16
clone_size: NA
cdr3_aa: CASSIGTGTRNTEAFF
cdr3_nt: TGTGCCAGTAGTATAGGGACCGGGACAAGGAACACTGAAGCTTTCTTT

v_call: TRBV12-5
d_call: NA
j_call: TRBJ1-5
cdr3_length: 16
clone_size: once
cdr3_aa: CASGLVIDRDNQPQHF
cdr3_nt: TGTGCTAGTGGTTTGGTAATAGACAGAGACAATCAGCCCCAGCATTTT

v_call: TRBV9
d_call: NA
j_call: TRBJ1-5
cdr3_length: 13
clone_size: few
cdr3_aa: CASSTGHRQPQHF
cdr3_nt: TGTGCCAGCAGCACGGGACATAGGCAGCCCCAGCATTTT

v_call: TRBV7-3
d_call: TRBD2
j_call: TRBJ2-3
cdr3_length: 16
clone_size: once
cdr3_aa: CASSLVGGSSPDTQYF
cdr3_nt: TGTGCCAGCAGCTTAGTTGGCGGGAGTTCCCCAGATACGCAGTATTTT

v_call: TRBV29-1
d_call: NA
j_call: TRBJ2-7
cdr3_length: 13
clone_size: NA
cdr3_aa: CSVPGVLTYEQYF
cdr3_nt: TGCAGCGTGCCGGGGGTCTTGACCTACGAGCAGTACTTC

v_call: TRBV19
d_call: TRBD1
j_call: TRBJ1-4
cdr3_length: 10
clone_size: NA
cdr3_aa: CASSGQGLFF
cdr3_nt: TGTGCCAGTTCCGGACAGGGGCTGTTTTTT